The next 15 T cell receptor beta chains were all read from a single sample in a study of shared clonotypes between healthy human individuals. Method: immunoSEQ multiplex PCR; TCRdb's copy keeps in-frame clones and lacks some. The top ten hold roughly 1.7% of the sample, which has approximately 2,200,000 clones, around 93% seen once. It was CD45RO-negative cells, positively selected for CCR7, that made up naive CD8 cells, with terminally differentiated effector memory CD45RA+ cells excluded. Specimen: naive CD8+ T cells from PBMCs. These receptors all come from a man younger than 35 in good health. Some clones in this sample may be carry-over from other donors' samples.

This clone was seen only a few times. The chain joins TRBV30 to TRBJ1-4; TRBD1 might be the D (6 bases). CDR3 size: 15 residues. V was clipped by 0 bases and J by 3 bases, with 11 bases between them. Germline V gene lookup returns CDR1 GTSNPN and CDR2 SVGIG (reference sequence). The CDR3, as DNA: TGTGCCTGGAGTGTACTCGGGGGCCCTAATGAAAAACTGTTTTTT. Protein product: CAWSVLGGPNEKLFF.

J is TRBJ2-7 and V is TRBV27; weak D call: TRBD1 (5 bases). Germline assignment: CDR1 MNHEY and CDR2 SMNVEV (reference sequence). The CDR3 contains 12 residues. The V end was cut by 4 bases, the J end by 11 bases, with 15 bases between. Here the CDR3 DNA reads TGTGCCAGCAGTTCCCGGACATCCGATGAGTACTTC. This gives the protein CASSSRTSDEYF.

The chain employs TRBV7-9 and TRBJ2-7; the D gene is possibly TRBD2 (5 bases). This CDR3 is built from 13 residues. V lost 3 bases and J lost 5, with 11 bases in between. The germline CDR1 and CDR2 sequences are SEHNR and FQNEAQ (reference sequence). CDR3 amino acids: CASSLSGSHEQYF. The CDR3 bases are TGTGCCAGCAGCTTGTCGGGGTCCCACGAGCAGTACTTC.

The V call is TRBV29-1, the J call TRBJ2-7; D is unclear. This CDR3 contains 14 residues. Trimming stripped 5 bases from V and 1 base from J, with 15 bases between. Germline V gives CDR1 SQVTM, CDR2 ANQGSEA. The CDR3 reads CSVTIGRKSYEQYF. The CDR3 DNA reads TGCAGCGTTACGATCGGAAGGAAGTCCTACGAGCAGTACTTC.

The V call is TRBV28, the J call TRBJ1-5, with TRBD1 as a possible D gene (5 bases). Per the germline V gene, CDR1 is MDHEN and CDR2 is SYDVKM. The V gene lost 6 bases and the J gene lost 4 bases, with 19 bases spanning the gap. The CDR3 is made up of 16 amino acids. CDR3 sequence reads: CASRLPSGLENQPQHF. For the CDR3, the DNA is TGTGCCAGCAGGTTGCCGTCGGGACTGGAAAATCAGCCCCAGCATTTT.

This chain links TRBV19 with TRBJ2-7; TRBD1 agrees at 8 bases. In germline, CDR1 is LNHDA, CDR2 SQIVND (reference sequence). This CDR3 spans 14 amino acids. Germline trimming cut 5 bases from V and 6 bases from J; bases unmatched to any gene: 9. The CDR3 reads CASSAGGLLSEQYF. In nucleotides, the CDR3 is TGTGCCAGTAGTGCAGGGGGCTTACTTAGCGAGCAGTACTTC.

This CDR3 reads CASSPGPASGFYEQFF. CDR3 DNA sequence: TGTGCCAGCAGTCCGGGGCCCGCTAGCGGGTTCTATGAGCAGTTCTTC. The J gene is TRBJ2-1, the V gene TRBV28; the match to TRBD2 covers 8 bases. V was pared by 5 bases and J by 8 bases, with 14 bases of the junction left unmatched. Germline-derived CDR1 and CDR2 are MDHEN and SYDVKM. The CDR3 extends over 16 amino acids.

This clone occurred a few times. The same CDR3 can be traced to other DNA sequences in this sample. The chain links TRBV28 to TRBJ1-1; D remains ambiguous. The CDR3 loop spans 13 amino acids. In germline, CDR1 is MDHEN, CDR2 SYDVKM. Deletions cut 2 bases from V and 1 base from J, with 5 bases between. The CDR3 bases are TGTGCCAGCAGTTTACTGGGGAACACTGAAGCTTTCTTT. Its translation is CASSLLGNTEAFF.

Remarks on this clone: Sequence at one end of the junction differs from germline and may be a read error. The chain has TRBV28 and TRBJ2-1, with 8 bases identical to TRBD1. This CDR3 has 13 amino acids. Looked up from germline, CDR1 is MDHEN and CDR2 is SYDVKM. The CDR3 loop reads CASSLSIGDRLIF. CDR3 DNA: TGTGCCAGCAGTTTAAGTATAGGGGACAGGCTGATCTTC.

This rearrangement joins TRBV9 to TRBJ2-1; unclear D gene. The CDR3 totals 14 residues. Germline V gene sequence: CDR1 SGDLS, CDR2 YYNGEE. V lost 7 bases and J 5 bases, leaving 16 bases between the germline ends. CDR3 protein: CASVRIPHNNEQFF. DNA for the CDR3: TGTGCCAGCGTCCGGATCCCCCACAACAATGAGCAGTTCTTC.

The CDR3 nucleotides read TGTGCCAGCACCTGGAGAGTTGAGAGCTCCTACAATGAGCAGTTCTTC. Translated, it gives CASTWRVESSYNEQFF. The V call is TRBV19, the J call TRBJ2-1; D is uncertain. The CDR3 runs to 16 residues. CDR1 is LNHDA, CDR2 SQIVND, per germline (reference sequence). V was shortened by 9 bases and J by 0 bases, with 18 bases between the two germline ends.

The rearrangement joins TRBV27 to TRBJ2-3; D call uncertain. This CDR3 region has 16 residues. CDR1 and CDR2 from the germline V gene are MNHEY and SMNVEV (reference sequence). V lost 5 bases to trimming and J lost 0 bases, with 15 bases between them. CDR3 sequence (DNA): TGTGCCAGCAGTCCCCGACTGCTACCTAGCACAGATACGCAGTATTTT. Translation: CASSPRLLPSTDTQYF.

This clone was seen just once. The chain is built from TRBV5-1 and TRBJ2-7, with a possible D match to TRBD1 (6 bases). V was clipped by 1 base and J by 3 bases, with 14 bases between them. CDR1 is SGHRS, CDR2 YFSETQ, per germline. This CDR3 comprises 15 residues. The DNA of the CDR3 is TGCGCCAGCAGCTTGAAACAGGGAAGGGTCTACGAGCAGTACTTC. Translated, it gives CASSLKQGRVYEQYF.

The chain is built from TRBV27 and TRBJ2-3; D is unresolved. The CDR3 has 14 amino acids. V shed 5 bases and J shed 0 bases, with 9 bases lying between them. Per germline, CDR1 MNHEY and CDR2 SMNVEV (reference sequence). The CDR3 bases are TGTGCCAGCAGTGACGATGATAGCACAGATACGCAGTATTTT. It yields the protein CASSDDDSTDTQYF.

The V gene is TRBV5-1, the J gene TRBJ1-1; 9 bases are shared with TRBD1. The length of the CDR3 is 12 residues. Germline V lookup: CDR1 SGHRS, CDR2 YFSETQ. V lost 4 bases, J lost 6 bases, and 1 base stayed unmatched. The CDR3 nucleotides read TGCGCCAGCAGCCGGACAGGGGCTGAAGCTTTCTTT. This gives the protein CASSRTGAEAFF.